Presented here are 7 T cell receptor beta chains from one specimen sequenced in a study of technical replicates of blood from several donors. Method: immunoSEQ multiplex PCR; TCRdb's copy keeps in-frame clones and lacks some. Of over 70,000 clones listed, 85% to 95% were seen once; the top ten hold 0.34%. The specimen sequenced was T cells isolated from PBMCs. The source of these receptors is a human donor in good health.

V and J are TRBV5-1 and TRBJ1-2; D may be TRBD1 (5 bases). CDR3 size: 13 residues. Trimming took 4 bases from V and 4 from J, leaving 11 bases between them. Germline V CDR1 and CDR2: SGHRS, YFSETQ. The CDR3 region has the DNA TGCGCCAGCAGCGAAGGGGCAGGCTATGGCTACACCTTC. It is translated as CASSEGAGYGYTF.

This chain links TRBV5-6 with TRBJ2-5, with TRBD2 as a possible D gene (7 bases). The V and J ends lost 2 bases and 5 bases respectively, with 19 bases between them. In germline, CDR1 is SGHDT, CDR2 YYEEEE. The CDR3 loop spans 16 amino acids. DNA for the CDR3: TGTGCCAGCAGCTTTCCATATCCAGGGAGGGGGGAGACCCAGTACTTC. Translation: CASSFPYPGRGETQYF.

This clone was picked up a small number of times. As DNA, the CDR3 is TGTGCCACCAGCACGGGGACAGACCAGAGGACTGAAGCTTTCTTT. Translating it yields CATSTGTDQRTEAFF. This sequence joins TRBV15 and TRBJ1-1; 7 bases fit TRBD1. CDR1 is LNHNV and CDR2 is YYDKDF in the germline V gene (reference sequence). The CDR3 runs to 15 residues. The trim removed 4 bases at V and 5 bases at J, leaving 10 bases unmatched.

The chain joins TRBV5-1 to TRBJ2-3; 12 bases are a match to TRBD2. Germline V gives CDR1 SGHRS, CDR2 YFSETQ. The CDR3 is 16 residues long. V was pared by 4 bases and J by 3 bases, with 6 bases of the junction left unmatched. CDR3 nucleotides: TGCGCCAGCAGCGTTGGACTAGCGGGAATTACAGATACGCAGTATTTT. Translating gives CASSVGLAGITDTQYF.

The genes are TRBV19 and TRBJ2-7; D may be TRBD2 (6 bases). Trimming removed 2 bases at V and 5 bases at J, with 16 bases between. The germline gives CDR1 LNHDA, CDR2 SQIVND (reference sequence). The length of the CDR3 is 15 residues. The CDR3 coding sequence is TGTGCCAGTAGTATAAGAGTCGGGAGTCAGAACGAGCAGTACTTC. The encoded protein is CASSIRVGSQNEQYF.

The J gene is TRBJ2-2, the V gene TRBV6-1; perhaps TRBD2 as D (5 bases). The CDR3 sequence is 13 residues long. Trimming removed 5 bases at V and 5 bases at J, with 9 bases between. Germline V gene lookup returns CDR1 MNHNS and CDR2 SASEGT. The CDR3 DNA follows: TGTGCCAGCAGTCCTTCGGGGACCGGGGAGCTGTTTTTT. Translating it yields CASSPSGTGELFF.

The rearrangement joins TRBV29-1 to TRBJ2-1, with 11 bases lining up with TRBD2. Germline CDR1 and CDR2: SQVTM and ANQGSEA. J gave up 6 bases and V 2 bases, and 15 bases lay outside the gene matches. The CDR3 consists of 18 residues. The CDR3 DNA reads as TGCAGCGTTGAAATTTTAGGGCTAGCGGGAGGAGGTTCCAATGAGCAGTTCTTC. Translated, it gives CSVEILGLAGGGSNEQFF.